This TCR beta chain was obtained from a study of T cells in Graves' hyperthyroidism and ophthalmopathy (dated by TCRdb to the late 2010s). Looking at the study overall: Peripheral blood was sampled at the time of initial diagnosis, prior to any treatment. A discovery cohort of about 100 patients, fewer than 50 with Graves' ophthalmopathy and 55 to 65 with stable Graves' hyperthyroidism, was used to find distinguishing TCR V-J signatures. Whether ophthalmopathy could be predicted prospectively was tested in an independent validation cohort made up of approximately 19 hyperthyroidism patients plus 17 patients who later progressed to ophthalmopathy. For training and testing, the roughly 93 patients in the discovery cohort were randomly divided in a 7:3 ratio. The study also compared thyroid tissue and blood T-cell repertoires from roughly 6 Graves' hyperthyroidism patients. Once sampling was done, hyperthyroidism patients were given methimazole at a starting dose of 30 mg daily, whereas ophthalmopathy patients were given high-dose intravenous methylprednisolone. The paper reports TCR Vbeta CDR3 sequencing of some 140 peripheral blood samples: approximately 41 ophthalmopathy, roughly 74 hyperthyroidism and around 17 progressor patients. The full study reports these points: In validation, the model predicted progression to ophthalmopathy with over 65% sensitivity and around 72% specificity, a median of about six months before onset. Most expanded thyroid clonotypes (frequency above 0.001) were also found in blood, which suggests that blood repertoires may mirror thyroid immune responses. Sample size was not statistically predetermined, and investigators were not blinded to group allocation. A 13 V-J signature model separated ophthalmopathy from stable hyperthyroidism, with 87.88% sensitivity and 81.08% specificity in cross-validation and 80%/75% in testing.

The TCR beta CDR3 regions were amplified from the RNA transcripts. The first round of RT-PCR for the TCR CDR3 was performed with the HTBI primer set and the Qiagen OneStep RT-PCR kit. A second multiplex PCR round built the libraries, followed by size selection and purification. The libraries were sequenced on an Illumina HiSeq2000 using paired-end 100 bp reads. The study's own analysis went as follows. SOAPnuke was used to process the raw data, throwing out any read that contained adapters or uncalled bases, had a mean Phred below 15, or lacked an exact constant-primer or identifier match. High-quality paired reads were merged with COPE v1.2.5, and unique nucleotide sequences were defined as clonotypes. MiTCR v1.1 was used to align the clonotypes against IMGT TRBV, TRBD and TRBJ reference segments. The analysis was restricted to V-J combinations with a frequency above 0.0001, which together covered over 99% of the repertoires. A TCS score was defined as the ratio of F50 (clonal expansion) to E x V (chaos), with BLOSUM62-based TCRdist applied between CDR3 peptides within each V-J. Welch's t-statistics and random forest reduced roughly 540 V-J features to 10 to 15, which were used in a naive Bayes classifier (R e1071). TCRdb handled the public reads itself, with Q25 trimming in fastp and clone calling in MiXCR, and kept productive beta chains. Records with the same CDR3 protein are collapsed into one entry carrying the most frequent genes and DNA. These V and J calls rely on TCRdb rather than the paper's analysis. The sample has around 700,000 distinct CDR3 sequences on record, roughly a sixth of them singletons. The ten largest clones take up around 17% of the sample.

Hyperthyroidism patients were newly diagnosed, had a disease duration of under 2 months, and were aged 18 to 65 years. Any patient with an uncontrolled infection, another autoimmune disease, pregnancy or lactation was excluded. Clinical symptoms, serum thyroxine and TRAb, thyroid ultrasound, and orbital computed tomography formed the basis for the diagnoses. Blood from progressor patients was drawn when they were first diagnosed with hyperthyroidism, before any ophthalmopathy symptoms appeared. Ficoll-Paque density gradient centrifugation was used to isolate PBMCs from approximately 11 ml of fresh peripheral blood. Patients classed as progressors first received a Graves' hyperthyroidism diagnosis and then went on to develop ophthalmopathy during follow-up. Total RNA was extracted using Trizol reagent, and RNA quality was assessed on an Agilent 2100 Bioanalyzer. The CDR3 starts with the cysteine, ends with the phenylalanine, and has 16 residues. Only CDR3 DNA remains: 48 bases, in frame from the first base. The germline V gene sets CDR1 to SGHRS and CDR2 to YFSETQ. Germline trimming: 0 bases from V, 3 bases from J; junction bases outside gene matches: 9.

This clonotype turned up a few times. Its antigen is not yet known. Base quality data are lacking; no much larger clone is found one base away. The receptor chain draws on TRBV5-1 and TRBJ2-7; 7 central nucleotides agree with TRBD1. Source material: blood. This receptor was identified in a woman aged 50 to 60 with Graves' hyperthyroidism that later progressed to Graves' ophthalmopathy. The DNA is as follows: TGCGCCAGCAGCTTGGCCGGTCGGGCAGGGGGCTACGAGCAGTACTTC. Translated, this is CASSLAGRAGGYEQYF.